The 31 T cell receptor beta chains below were found in one sample sequenced in a study of control samples from healthy donors and cancer patients. Sequenced by immunoSEQ multiplex PCR; TCRdb stores in-frame clones only, minus some. The table shows 150,000 to 200,000 clones, with just over 85% occurring only once. Material for sequencing was blood. The receptor source for this set is a man younger than 35 in good health.

This chain joins TRBV7-8 and TRBJ1-2; D is unclear. Per germline, CDR1 SGHVS and CDR2 FQNEAQ. The CDR3 sequence is 13 residues long. V shed 5 bases and J shed 4 bases, with 11 bases lying between them. The CDR3 coding sequence is TGTGCCAGCAGCCCAACTCGCAGCTATGGCTACACCTTC. Translation gives CASSPTRSYGYTF.

The chain combines TRBV27 with TRBJ2-1; D call uncertain. Germline V gene sequence: CDR1 MNHEY, CDR2 SMNVEV (reference sequence). Trimming removed 6 bases at V and 4 bases at J, with 10 bases between. The CDR3 length is 13 residues. The chain's CDR3 is CASSYQLYNEQFF. CDR3 DNA sequence: TGTGCCAGCAGCTATCAGCTTTACAATGAGCAGTTCTTC.

J is TRBJ2-1 and V is TRBV11-2; 8 nucleotides line up with TRBD1. The CDR3 is 12 amino acids. Per germline, CDR1 SGHAT and CDR2 FQNNGV. The trim removed 8 bases at V and 8 bases at J, leaving 5 bases unmatched. DNA for the CDR3: TGTGCCAGCGGCAGGGGGCGGGATGAGCAGTTCTTC. It yields the protein CASGRGRDEQFF.

V usage is TRBV28 and J usage is TRBJ2-2, with D maybe TRBD1 (6 bases). V was clipped by 3 bases and J by 7 bases, with 15 bases between them. This CDR3 is built from 15 residues. CDR1 is MDHEN and CDR2 is SYDVKM in the germline V gene. Here the CDR3 DNA reads TGTGCCAGCAGTTTCCAACAGGGTCTCGGCGGGGAGCTGTTTTTT. This codes for CASSFQQGLGGELFF.

The genes are TRBV29-1 and TRBJ1-5; D might be TRBD1 (6 bases). The CDR3 length is 14 residues. Trimming stripped 5 bases from V and 4 bases from J, with 15 bases between. CDR1 is SQVTM and CDR2 is ANQGSEA in the germline V gene. The CDR3 loop is CSVLLGGGNQPQHF. The CDR3 coding sequence is TGCAGCGTTTTATTAGGGGGTGGTAATCAGCCCCAGCATTTT.

The chain joins TRBV3-1 (or the pseudogene TRBV3-2) to TRBJ2-5, with D uncertain. Trimming shortened V by 2 bases and J by 5 bases, and 9 bases separated the two germline ends. From germline, CDR1 is LGHDT and CDR2 YNNKEL (reference sequence). The CDR3 covers 13 residues. DNA of the CDR3: TGTGCCAGCAGCCAAAGAAGGGCGGAGACCCAGTACTTC. Residues: CASSQRRAETQYF.

V and J are TRBV18 and TRBJ1-4, with 7 bases aligning to TRBD1. The CDR3 contains 14 residues. V trimming: 3 bases; J trimming: 8 bases; junction bases outside the gene matches: 6. Germline loops: CDR1 KGHSH, CDR2 LQKENI. The CDR3 reads CASSPDRVGEKLFF. The CDR3 DNA sequence: TGTGCCAGCTCACCCGACAGGGTTGGCGAAAAACTGTTTTTT.

The rearrangement links TRBV4-2 to TRBJ1-2; perhaps TRBD1 as D (5 bases). V lost 4 bases, J lost 3 bases, and 15 bases lay in between. The CDR3 has 15 residues. Germline CDR1 is LGHNA and CDR2 is YNFKEQ. Here the CDR3 reads CASSREQETYYGYTF. The CDR3 bases are TGTGCCAGCAGCCGAGAACAGGAGACCTACTATGGCTACACCTTC.

The rearrangement uses TRBV18 and TRBJ1-5; 10 bases are a match to TRBD1. The CDR3 is 17 amino acids. The germline gives CDR1 KGHSH, CDR2 LQKENI. V was pared by 6 bases and J by 6 bases, with 14 bases of the junction left unmatched. The CDR3 nucleotides read TGTGCCAGCTCCCCTACTACGGACAGGGGGGAAGGTCAGCCCCAGCATTTT. As protein: CASSPTTDRGEGQPQHF.

The chain carries TRBV3-1 (or the pseudogene TRBV3-2) and TRBJ2-3, with 11 bases fitting TRBD2. V lost 3 bases to trimming and J lost 5 bases; unmatched junction nucleotides: 7. CDR3 length equals 16 residues. CDR1 LGHDT and CDR2 YNNKEL come from the germline V gene (reference sequence). Here the CDR3 reads CASSHVSGGALDTQYF. The CDR3 bases are TGTGCCAGCAGCCATGTTAGCGGGGGGGCCTTAGATACGCAGTATTTT.

The rearrangement links TRBV7-9 to TRBJ1-2, with TRBD1 as a possible D gene (5 bases). This CDR3 is 14 amino acids long. Germline CDR1 and CDR2: SEHNR and FQNEAQ (reference sequence). V lost 4 bases, J lost 8 bases, and 17 bases lay in between. CDR3 in amino acids: CASSSFPNNRGYTF. CDR3 nucleotide sequence: TGTGCCAGCAGCTCATTCCCCAATAACAGGGGCTACACCTTC.

CDR3 protein: CASSETLATQETQYF. The DNA for the CDR3 is TGTGCCAGCAGCGAGACACTAGCGACCCAAGAGACCCAGTACTTC. The chain has TRBV7-9 and TRBJ2-5, with 7 bases lining up with TRBD2. The J segment lost 1 base and the V segment lost 5 bases, leaving 7 bases of the junction unmatched. The CDR3 covers 15 residues. Germline V gives CDR1 SEHNR, CDR2 FQNEAQ (reference sequence).

This clone was recorded only once. The genes are TRBV12-3 or TRBV12-4 and TRBJ2-7; D call uncertain. Trimming cost V 4 bases and J 1 base, with 8 bases left between them. The CDR3 is 13 residues long. The CDR3, as DNA: TGTGCCAGCAGTTGGGCAGAGTCCTACGAGCAGTACTTC. It specifies CASSWAESYEQYF.

The chain carries TRBV4-3 and TRBJ2-2; tentatively, D is TRBD2 (5 bases). Germline-derived CDR1 and CDR2 are LGHNA and YSLEER. The V end lost 0 bases, the J end lost 4 bases, and 18 bases lay between the germline ends. The CDR3 has 18 residues. The CDR3 DNA reads TGCGCCAGCAGCCAAGATTTTACAGCCTGGGCGGGCACCGGGGAGCTGTTTTTT. Translating gives CASSQDFTAWAGTGELFF.

The chain links TRBV4-1 to TRBJ2-3; TRBD2 matches 8 bases. Germline V gene sequence: CDR1 MGHRA, CDR2 YSYEKL. Trimming cost V 3 bases and J 8 bases; bases outside gene matches: 1. This CDR3 is built from 12 residues. The CDR3 reads CASSHLAGTQYF. The CDR3 DNA sequence: TGCGCCAGCAGCCACCTAGCGGGTACGCAGTATTTT.

V usage is TRBV6-2 or TRBV6-3 and J usage is TRBJ2-3; D possibly matches TRBD1 or TRBD2 (5 bases each). Per the germline V gene, CDR1 is MNHEY and CDR2 is SVGEGT. The V gene lost 0 bases and the J gene lost 5 bases, with 6 bases spanning the gap. This CDR3 comprises 13 residues. The CDR3, as DNA: TGTGCCAGCAGTTACTCGGGGGTAGATACGCAGTATTTT. Translated: CASSYSGVDTQYF.

V gene TRBV3-1 (or the pseudogene TRBV3-2) combines with J gene TRBJ2-3; the match to TRBD2 covers 10 bases. Germline V gene data show CDR1 as LGHDT and CDR2 as YNNKEL (reference sequence). J was trimmed by 3 bases and V by 3 bases; bases with no gene match: 3. This CDR3 spans 15 amino acids. CDR3 loop: CASSHRTSGTDTQYF. The CDR3 region has the DNA TGTGCCAGCAGCCACCGGACTAGCGGAACAGATACGCAGTATTTT.

This clone was detected a few times. The rearrangement links TRBV27 to TRBJ2-2, with 9 bases fitting TRBD1. With 6 bases clipped from V and 4 bases from J, the junction kept 6 bases outside the gene matches. This CDR3 is 15 amino acids long. The germline gives CDR1 MNHEY, CDR2 SMNVEV (reference sequence). The CDR3 is CASRSGTGPTGELFF. The CDR3 DNA reads TGTGCCAGCAGATCCGGGACAGGGCCCACCGGGGAGCTGTTTTTT.

The chain joins TRBV6-2 or TRBV6-3 to TRBJ1-6; 7 bases line up with TRBD1. The trim removed 6 bases at V and 6 bases at J, leaving 8 bases unmatched. Germline CDR1 is MNHEY and CDR2 is SVGEGT. There are 15 residues in the CDR3. The DNA of the CDR3 is TGTGCCAGCAGCCGTCGGGGACAGATTAATTCACCCCTCCACTTT. Amino acid sequence: CASSRRGQINSPLHF.

This clone was observed a few times. The chain recombines TRBV28 with TRBJ1-5; the D is unclear. V shed 6 bases and J shed 0 bases, with 12 bases lying between them. Germline-derived CDR1 and CDR2 are MDHEN and SYDVKM. The CDR3 is 15 amino acids. The CDR3 DNA is TGTGCCAGCAGGATGGGCAGGTATAGCAATCAGCCCCAGCATTTT. Translation gives CASRMGRYSNQPQHF. The full variable domain, with the rest looked up from reference TRBV28 and TRBJ1-5, is DVKVTQSSRYLVKRTGEKVFLECVQDMDHENMFWYRQDPGLGLRLIYFSYDVKMKEKGDIPEGYSVSREKKERFSLILESASTNQTSMYLCASRMGRYSNQPQHFGDGTRLSIL.

The chain is built from TRBV15 and TRBJ1-2, with no clear D. Trimming stripped 5 bases from V and 5 bases from J, with 12 bases between. The germline V gene has CDR1 LNHNV and CDR2 YYDKDF (reference sequence). This CDR3 comprises 13 residues. This CDR3 reads CATSSRVEYGYTF. The CDR3, as DNA: TGTGCCACCAGCTCTCGGGTGGAGTATGGCTACACCTTC.

This chain links TRBV5-1 with TRBJ2-5; 10 bases line up with TRBD2. V dropped 3 bases and J dropped 0; count of bases not matched to a gene: 8. From germline, CDR1 is SGHRS and CDR2 YFSETQ. The CDR3 has 17 residues. The CDR3 here is CASSSGWLAGDQETQYF. The CDR3 nucleotides are TGCGCCAGCAGCTCGGGCTGGCTAGCGGGGGACCAAGAGACCCAGTACTTC.

Only a few counts were recorded for this clone. The chain links TRBV7-2 to TRBJ1-1; D uncertain. Between the trimmed V and J ends, which lost 4 bases and 7 bases, there was a span of 16 bases. Germline V gene lookup returns CDR1 SGHTA and CDR2 FQGNSA. This CDR3 comprises 14 residues. Here the CDR3 reads CASSSGPATFEAFF. The DNA of the CDR3 is TGTGCCAGCAGCTCCGGGCCGGCCACCTTTGAAGCTTTCTTT.

The chain has TRBV2 and TRBJ1-6, with D possibly being TRBD1 (6 bases). Germline-derived CDR1 and CDR2 are SNHLY and FYNNEI. The V end lost 7 bases, the J end lost 10 bases, and 23 bases lay between the germline ends. The CDR3 extends over 16 amino acids. In DNA, the CDR3 is TGTGCCAGCACCCAGACAGGCACCCAGGGAGGGTCACCCCTCCACTTT. Its translation is CASTQTGTQGGSPLHF.

The rearrangement uses TRBV10-3 and TRBJ1-2; D perhaps matches TRBD1 (5 bases). There are 15 residues in the CDR3. The V end was cut by 0 bases, the J end by 8 bases, with 16 bases between. Germline V gene data show CDR1 as ENHRY and CDR2 as SYGVKD. The DNA for the CDR3 is TGTGCCATCAGTGAGTCAGAAAGGACAAAAGGGGGCTACACCTTC. This encodes CAISESERTKGGYTF.

V gene TRBV20-1 combines with J gene TRBJ1-5; 7 bases are shared with TRBD1. This CDR3 spans 14 amino acids. Trimming at V came to 3 bases and at J to 7 bases, leaving 9 bases not matched to a gene. The germline CDR1 and CDR2 sequences are DFQATT and SNEGSKA (reference sequence). CDR3 bases: TGCAGTGCTAGTTCTCGGACAGGCTACCAGCCCCAGCATTTT. It codes for CSASSRTGYQPQHF.

The J gene is TRBJ1-4, the V gene TRBV30; D possibly corresponds to TRBD1 (5 bases). The germline V gene has CDR1 GTSNPN and CDR2 SVGIG (reference sequence). Trimming stripped 0 bases from V and 6 bases from J, with 11 bases between. This CDR3 comprises 14 residues. The CDR3 sequence is CAWSVRGGDEKLFF. The CDR3 nucleotides are TGTGCCTGGAGTGTTCGGGGAGGGGATGAAAAACTGTTTTTT.

This clone was observed once. The rearrangement links TRBV12-3 or TRBV12-4 to TRBJ2-7, with D maybe TRBD1 (5 bases). The CDR3 length is 13 residues. Trimming pared 2 bases from V and 6 bases from J, leaving 11 bases between. This CDR3 reads CASSLTRASEQYF. CDR3 bases: TGTGCCAGCAGTTTAACCAGGGCCTCCGAGCAGTACTTC.

This chain links TRBV5-5 with TRBJ2-2; 8 bases are a match to TRBD1. Germline assignment: CDR1 SGHKS and CDR2 YYEKEE (reference sequence). V was pared by 3 bases and J by 10 bases, with 11 bases of the junction left unmatched. This CDR3 is built from 15 residues. The CDR3 DNA follows: TGTGCCAGCAGCTCAACAGGGGGTTCGGAGGAGGAGCTGTTTTTT. Protein product: CASSSTGGSEEELFF.

The genes are TRBV18 and TRBJ1-5; D is possibly TRBD1 (6 bases). The germline V gene has CDR1 KGHSH and CDR2 LQKENI. This CDR3 comprises 15 residues. The germline V and J ends were trimmed by 2 bases and 1 base, with 9 bases remaining between them. The DNA for the CDR3 is TGTGCCAGCTCACCAACGGGGGGCAGCAATCAGCCCCAGCATTTT. Translating it yields CASSPTGGSNQPQHF.

V and J are TRBV11-2 and TRBJ2-7; D gene ambiguous. The ends were cut back, 2 bases at V and 6 bases at J, with 11 bases in the middle. The V gene's germline CDR1 is SGHAT and CDR2 FQNNGV. The CDR3 runs 13 residues. DNA for the CDR3: TGTGCCAGCAGCTTATTAGTAACCGGCGAGCAGTACTTC. Amino acids: CASSLLVTGEQYF.